The present TCR beta chain was sequenced within a study of T cells in Graves' hyperthyroidism and ophthalmopathy. Overall study findings and caveats: The model made its ophthalmopathy prediction, and onset followed a median approximately 6 months later. Ophthalmopathy cases were set apart from stable hyperthyroidism by a 13 V-J model.

On this clonotype: The antigen is unknown.

Amplified TCR beta CDR3 regions derived from RNA transcripts. The HTBI set primed first-round TCR CDR3 RT-PCR. TCRdb re-derived calls from the multiplex PCR reads in MiXCR, one entry per CDR3 protein. The sample contains nearly 250,000 distinct CDR3 sequences, 16% of which appear only once. Uncontrolled infection, other autoimmune disease, pregnancy or lactation disqualified patients from enrolment. The receptor comes from a woman aged 18-29 years with Graves' ophthalmopathy. Source material: blood.

The CDR3 sequence is CSAAAGTSGRYEQFF. The CDR3 nucleotides are TGCAGTGCAGCCGCCGGGACTAGCGGGAGGTATGAGCAGTTCTTC. The chain couples TRBV20-1 to TRBJ2-1, with 15 bases that match TRBD2. The germline gives CDR1 DFQATT, CDR2 SNEGSKA (reference sequence). This CDR3 region has 15 residues. Losses at the gene ends were 6 bases for V and 8 bases for J; bases not matched to a gene: 8.